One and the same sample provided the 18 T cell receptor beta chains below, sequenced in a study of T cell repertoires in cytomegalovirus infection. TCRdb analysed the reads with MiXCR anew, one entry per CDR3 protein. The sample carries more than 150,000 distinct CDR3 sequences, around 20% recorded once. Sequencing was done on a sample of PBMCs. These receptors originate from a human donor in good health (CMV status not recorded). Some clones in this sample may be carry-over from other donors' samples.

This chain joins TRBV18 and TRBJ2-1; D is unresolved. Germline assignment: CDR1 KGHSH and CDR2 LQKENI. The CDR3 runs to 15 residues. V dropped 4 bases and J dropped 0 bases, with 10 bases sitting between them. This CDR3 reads CASSREEPSYNEQFF. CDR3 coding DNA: TGTGCCAGCTCACGCGAAGAGCCCTCCTACAATGAGCAGTTCTTC.

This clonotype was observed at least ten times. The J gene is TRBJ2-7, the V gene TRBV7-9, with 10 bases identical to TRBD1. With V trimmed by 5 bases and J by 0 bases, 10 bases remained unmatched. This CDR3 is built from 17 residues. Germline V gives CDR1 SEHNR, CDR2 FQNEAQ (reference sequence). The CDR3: CASSLPGQGSSSYEQYF. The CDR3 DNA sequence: TGTGCCAGCAGCCTCCCGGGACAGGGGTCGTCCTCCTACGAGCAGTACTTC.

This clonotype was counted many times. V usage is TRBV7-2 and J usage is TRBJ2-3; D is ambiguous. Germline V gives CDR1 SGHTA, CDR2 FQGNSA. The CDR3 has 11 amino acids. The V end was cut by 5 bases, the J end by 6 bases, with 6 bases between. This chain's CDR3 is CASSVADTQYF. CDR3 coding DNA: TGTGCCAGCAGCGTCGCGGATACGCAGTATTTT.

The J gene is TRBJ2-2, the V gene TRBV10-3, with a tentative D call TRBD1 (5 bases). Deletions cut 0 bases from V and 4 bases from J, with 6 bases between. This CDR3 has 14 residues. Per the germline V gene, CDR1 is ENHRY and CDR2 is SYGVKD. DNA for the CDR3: TGTGCCATCAGTGAGTCGACAGCCACCGGGGAGCTGTTTTTT. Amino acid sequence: CAISESTATGELFF.

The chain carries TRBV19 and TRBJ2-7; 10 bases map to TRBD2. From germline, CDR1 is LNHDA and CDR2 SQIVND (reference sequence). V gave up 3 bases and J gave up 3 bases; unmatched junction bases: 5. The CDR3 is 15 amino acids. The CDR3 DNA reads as TGTGCCAGTAGTATCATACTAGCGGGGAGCTACGAGCAGTACTTC. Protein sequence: CASSIILAGSYEQYF.

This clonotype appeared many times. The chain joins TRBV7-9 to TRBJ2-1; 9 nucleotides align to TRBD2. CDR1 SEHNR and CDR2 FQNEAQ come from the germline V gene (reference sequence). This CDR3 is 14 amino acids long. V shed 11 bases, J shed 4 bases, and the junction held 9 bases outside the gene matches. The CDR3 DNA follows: TGTGCCGGTTCGCCCCTAGCGGGGTACAATGAGCAGTTCTTC. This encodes CAGSPLAGYNEQFF.

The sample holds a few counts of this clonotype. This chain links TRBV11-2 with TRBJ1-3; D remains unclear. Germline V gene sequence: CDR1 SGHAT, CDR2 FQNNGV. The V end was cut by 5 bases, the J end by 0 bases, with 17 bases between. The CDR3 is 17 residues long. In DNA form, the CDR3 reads TGTGCCAGCAGCCCCTATGACGTCGCGATCTCTGGAAACACCATATATTTT. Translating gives CASSPYDVAISGNTIYF.

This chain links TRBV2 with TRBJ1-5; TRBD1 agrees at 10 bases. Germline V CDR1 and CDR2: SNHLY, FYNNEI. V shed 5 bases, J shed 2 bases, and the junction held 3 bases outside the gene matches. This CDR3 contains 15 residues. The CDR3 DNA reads TGTGCCAGCAGTCCCGGGACAGGGGGCAATCAGCCCCAGCATTTT. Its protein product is CASSPGTGGNQPQHF.

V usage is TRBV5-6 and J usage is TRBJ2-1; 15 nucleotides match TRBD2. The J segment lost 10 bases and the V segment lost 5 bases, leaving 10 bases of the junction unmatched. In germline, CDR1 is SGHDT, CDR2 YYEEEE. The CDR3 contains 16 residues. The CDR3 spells CASSLPIGTSGGEQFF. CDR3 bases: TGTGCCAGCAGTTTGCCCATTGGGACTAGCGGGGGGGAGCAGTTCTTC.

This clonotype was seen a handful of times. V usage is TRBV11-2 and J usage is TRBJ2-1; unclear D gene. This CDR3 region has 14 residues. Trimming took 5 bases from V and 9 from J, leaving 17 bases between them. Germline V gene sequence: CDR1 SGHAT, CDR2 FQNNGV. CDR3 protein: CASSQEGRRPEQFF. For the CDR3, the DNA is TGTGCCAGCAGCCAAGAAGGGCGCCGCCCTGAGCAGTTCTTC.

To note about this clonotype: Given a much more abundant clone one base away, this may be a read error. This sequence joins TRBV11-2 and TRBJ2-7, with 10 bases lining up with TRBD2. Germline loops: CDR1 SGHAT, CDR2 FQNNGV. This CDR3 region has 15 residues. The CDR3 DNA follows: TGTGCCAGCACCCTTGGACTAGCGGCTAACTACAAGCAGTACTTC. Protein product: CASTLGLAANYKQYF.

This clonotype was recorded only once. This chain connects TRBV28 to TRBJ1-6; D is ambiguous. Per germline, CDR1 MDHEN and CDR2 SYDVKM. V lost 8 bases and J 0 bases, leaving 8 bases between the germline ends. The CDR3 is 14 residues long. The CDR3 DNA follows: TGTGCCAGCGGTCCGAGCTCCTATAATTCACCCCTCCACTTT. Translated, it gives CASGPSSYNSPLHF.

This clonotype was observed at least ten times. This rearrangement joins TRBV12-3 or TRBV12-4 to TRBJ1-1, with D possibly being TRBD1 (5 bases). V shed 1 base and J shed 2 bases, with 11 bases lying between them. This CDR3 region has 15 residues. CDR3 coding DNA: TGTGCCAGCAGTTTAGAGGGGCTGATCAACACTGAAGCTTTCTTT. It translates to CASSLEGLINTEAFF.

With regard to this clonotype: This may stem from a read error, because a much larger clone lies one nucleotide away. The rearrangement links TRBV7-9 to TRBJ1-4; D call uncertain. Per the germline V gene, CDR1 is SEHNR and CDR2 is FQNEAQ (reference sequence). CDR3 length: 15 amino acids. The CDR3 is CSSSLVQAANEKLFF. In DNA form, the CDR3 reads TGTTCCAGCAGCTTAGTGCAGGCGGCGAATGAAAAACTGTTTTTT.

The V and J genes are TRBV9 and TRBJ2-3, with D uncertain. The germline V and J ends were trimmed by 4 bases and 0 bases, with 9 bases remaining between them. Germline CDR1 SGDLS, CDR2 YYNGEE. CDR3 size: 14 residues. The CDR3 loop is CASSSLTSTDTQYF. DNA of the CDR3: TGTGCCAGCAGCTCCTTGACTAGCACAGATACGCAGTATTTT.

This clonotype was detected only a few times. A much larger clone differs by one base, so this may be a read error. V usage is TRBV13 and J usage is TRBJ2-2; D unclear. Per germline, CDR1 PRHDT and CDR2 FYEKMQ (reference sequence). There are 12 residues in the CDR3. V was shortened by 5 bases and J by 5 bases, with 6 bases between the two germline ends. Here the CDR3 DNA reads TGTGCCAGCAGCCAGGAGACCGGGGAGCTGTTTTTT. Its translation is CASSQETGELFF.

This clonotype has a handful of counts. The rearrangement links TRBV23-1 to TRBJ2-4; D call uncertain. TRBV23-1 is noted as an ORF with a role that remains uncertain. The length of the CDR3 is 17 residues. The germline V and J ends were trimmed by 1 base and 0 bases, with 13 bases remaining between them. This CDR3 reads CASSQFVTLIAKNIQYF. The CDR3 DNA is TGCGCCAGCAGTCAATTTGTAACATTAATAGCCAAAAACATTCAGTACTTC.

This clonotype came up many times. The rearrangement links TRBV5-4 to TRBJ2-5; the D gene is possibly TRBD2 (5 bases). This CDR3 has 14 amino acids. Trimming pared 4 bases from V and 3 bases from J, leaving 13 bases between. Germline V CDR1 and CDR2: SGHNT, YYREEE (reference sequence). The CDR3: CASSGFGIKETQYF. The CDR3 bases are TGTGCCAGCAGCGGGTTCGGGATCAAAGAGACCCAGTACTTC.